The next 21 T cell receptor beta chains were all read from a single sample in a study of identical twins. TCRdb fed the 5' RACE reads into MiXCR, producing one record per CDR3 protein. The sample lists fewer than 900,000 distinct CDR3 sequences, 21% occurring once. A further study also used this sample, focusing on T cells expressing NK-cell markers.

The sample was PBMCs. These receptors were obtained from a woman in her late teens or twenties in good health.

This clonotype was recorded a few times. This sequence joins TRBV20-1 and TRBJ1-4, with 8 positions matching TRBD1. CDR1 and CDR2 from the germline V gene are DFQATT and SNEGSKA (reference sequence). The CDR3 sequence is 14 residues long. The J segment lost 6 bases and the V segment lost 6 bases, leaving 9 bases of the junction unmatched. CDR3 DNA sequence: TGCAGTGCGCCTGACAGGGGCGGTGATGAAAAACTGTTTTTT. This encodes CSAPDRGGDEKLFF.

The CDR3 DNA sequence: TGTGCCAGCAGTTACTCGTACACGCAGTATTTT. Its protein product is CASSYSYTQYF. The chain uses TRBV6-5 and TRBJ2-3; D is unresolved. V lost 0 bases to trimming and J lost 9 bases, with 4 bases between them. The CDR3 sequence is 11 residues long. Germline V gene data show CDR1 as MNHEY and CDR2 as SVGAGI.

V is TRBV7-2 and J is TRBJ2-7; D unclear. The CDR3 covers 12 residues. The V gene's germline CDR1 is SGHTA and CDR2 FQGNSA. V gave up 1 base and J gave up 9 bases, with 10 bases separating them. As DNA, the CDR3 is TGTGCCAGCAGCTTAGGCGATACTTGGCAGTACTTC. Encoded protein: CASSLGDTWQYF.

The chain links TRBV6-1 to TRBJ2-5, with D perhaps matching TRBD1 or TRBD2 (5 bases each). CDR3 size: 15 residues. V lost 4 bases and J lost 2, with 14 bases in between. Germline loops: CDR1 MNHNS, CDR2 SASEGT. The CDR3 coding sequence is TGTGCCAGCAGTGGGGACCTGGGGACGCAAGAGACCCAGTACTTC. Protein sequence: CASSGDLGTQETQYF.

This clonotype appeared many times. The chain carries TRBV3-1 and TRBJ2-7, with D perhaps matching TRBD1 or TRBD2 (7 bases each). Germline CDR1 reads LGHDT; CDR2 reads YNNKEL (reference sequence). There are 13 residues in the CDR3. V gave up 4 bases and J gave up 7 bases, with 14 bases separating them. CDR3 protein: CASSRGGQTEQYF. For the CDR3, the DNA is TGTGCCAGCAGCCGGGGGGGACAGACTGAGCAGTACTTC.

This chain connects TRBV7-9 to TRBJ2-5, with 11 bases identical to TRBD1. The germline V gene encodes CDR1 SEHNR and CDR2 FQNEAQ (reference sequence). The CDR3 totals 15 residues. The V segment lost 3 bases and the J segment 4 bases; nucleotides outside the gene matches: 4. CDR3 in DNA: TGTGCCAGCAGCTTCCGGGACAGGGGGAGAGAGACCCAGTACTTC. Translation gives CASSFRDRGRETQYF. The full variable domain, with the rest looked up from reference TRBV7-9 and TRBJ2-5, is DTGVSQNPRHKITKRGQNVTFRCDPISEHNRLYWYRQTLGQGPEFLTYFQNEAQLEKSRLLSDRFSAERPKGSFSTLEIQRTEQGDSAMYLCASSFRDRGRETQYFGPGTRLLVL.

This clonotype showed up just a few times. The chain employs TRBV5-1 and TRBJ1-1; D is undetermined. CDR1 and CDR2 from the germline V gene are SGHRS and YFSETQ. This CDR3 contains 14 residues. Trimming shortened V by 0 bases and J by 3 bases, and 9 bases separated the two germline ends. CDR3 loop: CASSLGISYTEAFF. The CDR3 nucleotides are TGCGCCAGCAGCTTGGGAATATCTTACACTGAAGCTTTCTTT.

The chain couples TRBV5-6 to TRBJ2-6, with a possible D match to TRBD1 (6 bases). This CDR3 contains 17 residues. CDR1 SGHDT and CDR2 YYEEEE come from the germline V gene. V lost 3 bases, J lost 0 bases, and 13 bases lay in between. CDR3 residues: CASSSYEGVSGANVLTF. CDR3 DNA sequence: TGTGCCAGCAGCTCTTACGAGGGGGTCTCTGGGGCCAACGTCCTGACTTTC.

This rearrangement joins TRBV6-4 to TRBJ2-4; TRBD2 matches 12 bases. The CDR3 spans 15 residues. The V gene's germline CDR1 is MRHNA and CDR2 SNTAGT. V shed 6 bases and J 6 bases; nucleotides not matched to a gene: 6. For the CDR3, the DNA is TGTGCCAGCAGAAGACTAGCGGGGGCCCCAAACATTCAGTACTTC. Protein: CASRRLAGAPNIQYF.

J is TRBJ1-1 and V is TRBV6-6; perhaps TRBD1 as D (5 bases). V dropped 6 bases and J dropped 7 bases, with 12 bases sitting between them. The germline V gene encodes CDR1 MNHNY and CDR2 SVGAGI (reference sequence). CDR3 length: 12 amino acids. CDR3 in amino acids: CASRTGLGEAFF. The CDR3 region has the DNA TGTGCCAGCAGAACGGGGCTCGGTGAAGCTTTCTTT.

The chain links TRBV12-3 or TRBV12-4 to TRBJ1-2; D might be TRBD1 (5 bases). The ends were cut back, 3 bases at V and 6 bases at J, with 14 bases in the middle. The CDR3 contains 14 residues. CDR3 in amino acids: CASSFRAGQDGYTF. The CDR3 region has the DNA TGTGCCAGCAGTTTCAGGGCAGGGCAGGATGGCTACACCTTC.

There are a few counts of this clonotype. The genes are TRBV5-1 and TRBJ2-1; TRBD2 matches 7 bases. V lost 0 bases and J lost 8; bases outside the gene matches: 5. CDR1 SGHRS and CDR2 YFSETQ come from the germline V gene. The CDR3 is 14 residues long. CDR3 nucleotides: TGCGCCAGCAGCTTGGTAGGGACTACCCATGAGCAGTTCTTC. It translates to CASSLVGTTHEQFF. Variable domain in full (rest from reference TRBV5-1 and TRBJ2-1): KAGVTQTPRYLIKTRGQQVTLSCSPISGHRSVSWYQQTPGQGLQFLFEYFSETQRNKGNFPGRFSGRQFSNSRSEMNVSTLELGDSALYLCASSLVGTTHEQFFGPGTRLTVL.

The rearrangement links TRBV20-1 to TRBJ1-1; D is perhaps TRBD1 (5 bases). The CDR3 has 15 residues. Germline CDR1 DFQATT, CDR2 SNEGSKA (reference sequence). V lost 0 bases and J lost 1, with 12 bases in between. In DNA form, the CDR3 reads TGCAGTGCTAGAGATCGCCGACAGACGAACACTGAAGCTTTCTTT. This translates into CSARDRRQTNTEAFF.

The V gene is TRBV29-1, the J gene TRBJ2-3; TRBD2 agrees at 9 bases. This CDR3 has 16 amino acids. Germline V gives CDR1 SQVTM, CDR2 ANQGSEA. V was clipped by 4 bases and J by 7 bases; unmatched bases: 15. CDR3 coding DNA: TGCAGCGTTGGAAAGTCGGCGGGGGGGACCTTGAATACGCAGTATTTT. Translation gives CSVGKSAGGTLNTQYF.

The genes are TRBV7-2 and TRBJ2-7; TRBD2 matches 8 bases. This CDR3 is built from 15 residues. Losses at the gene ends were 2 bases for V and 2 bases for J; bases not matched to a gene: 5. Germline CDR1 and CDR2: SGHTA and FQGNSA. CDR3 protein: CASSLRRGGTYEQYF. The CDR3 DNA reads as TGTGCCAGCAGCTTACGGCGCGGGGGGACCTACGAGCAGTACTTC.

V usage is TRBV6-5 and J usage is TRBJ2-6, with D perhaps TRBD1 or TRBD2 (6 bases each). The CDR3 totals 18 residues. Per germline, CDR1 MNHEY and CDR2 SVGAGI. The V end was cut by 5 bases, the J end by 2 bases, with 19 bases between. For the CDR3, the DNA is TGTGCCAGCAGTATACTAGGGGGGACAATCCCTGGGGCCAACGTCCTGACTTTC. Protein sequence: CASSILGGTIPGANVLTF.

This clonotype was counted a few times. The chain couples TRBV3-1 to TRBJ1-1; 8 positions agree with TRBD1. Germline V gives CDR1 LGHDT, CDR2 YNNKEL (reference sequence). J was trimmed by 4 bases and V by 1 base; bases with no gene match: 8. CDR3 length equals 16 residues. The chain's CDR3 is CASSQVTRTGPTEAFF. The CDR3, as DNA: TGTGCCAGCAGCCAAGTGACCCGGACAGGGCCCACTGAAGCTTTCTTT.

The V gene is TRBV20-1, the J gene TRBJ2-7, with 12 bases aligning to TRBD2. Germline CDR1 reads DFQATT; CDR2 reads SNEGSKA (reference sequence). The CDR3 sequence is 14 residues long. Trimming took 6 bases from V and 5 from J; bases not matched to a gene: 8. This chain's CDR3 is CSATTSGGYHEQYF. Here the CDR3 DNA reads TGCAGTGCAACCACTAGCGGGGGGTATCACGAGCAGTACTTC.

This clonotype was detected a few times. This CDR3 fails to terminate in the conserved phenylalanine or tryptophan, so it likely reflects a read error. The DNA is left out, because the CDR3 cannot be placed on it with certainty; the CDR3 is given as TCRdb lists it. The chain recombines TRBV20-1 with TRBJ2-7; no DNA check was done on the table's D call, TRBD2. Ends included, the CDR3 has 12 residues. Germline CDR1 reads DFQATT; CDR2 reads SNEGSKA (reference sequence). CDR3 region: CSASKSGALLVL.

As to this clonotype: A read error may account for a junction end that differs from germline. The rearrangement joins TRBV30 to TRBJ2-2; 9 nucleotides agree with TRBD2. The CDR3 spans 13 residues. Per germline, CDR1 GTSNPN and CDR2 SVGIG (reference sequence). The CDR3 bases are TGTGCCTGGGCTAGCGGGAACCCCGGGGAGCTGTTTTTT. This codes for CAWASGNPGELFF. Variable domain in full (rest from reference TRBV30 and TRBJ2-2): SQTIHQWPATLVQPVGSPLSLECTVEGTSNPNLYWYRQAAGRGLQLLFYSVGIGQISSEVPQNLSASRPQDRQFILSSKKLLLSDSGFYLCAWASGNPGELFFGEGSRLTVL.

CDR3 amino acids: CASSRLAMGGTQYF. The CDR3 nucleotides are TGTGCCAGCAGTCGACTAGCTATGGGGGGGACCCAGTACTTC. The V gene is TRBV12-3 or TRBV12-4, the J gene TRBJ2-5; 7 nucleotides line up with TRBD2. The CDR3 has 14 residues. Unmatched junction bases numbered 10, after V lost 5 bases and J lost 7 bases.